This T cell receptor (beta chain) was sequenced during a study of cytomegalovirus exposure and HLA in healthy donors. At the level of the study: Earlier, 100 million to 120 million unique TCR beta sequences were recovered from about 200 million T cells by an analysis.

Note on this clone: Antigen specificity is unknown.

Study-wide results and limits: In an earlier analysis, in under 700 donors, most V segments appeared productive either ~90% or ~30% of the time.

The CDR3 sequence is 11 residues long. Germline assignment: CDR1 DFQATT and CDR2 SNEGSKA (reference sequence). PCR primers comprised 60 Vbeta and 13 Jbeta primers. TCRdb's copy holds only in-frame clones and misses some; the assay was immunoSEQ multiplex PCR. The repertoire holds about 210,000 clones, with more than 70% as singletons. The TCR was taken from a boy between 10 and 17 years old in good health and CMV-seronegative. The specimen was PBMCs. The J gene is TRBJ1-2, the V gene TRBV20-1, with 8 bases identical to TRBD1. As DNA, the CDR3 is TGCAGCTCCGACAGGGGATATGGCTACACCTTC. Translated, it gives CSSDRGYGYTF.